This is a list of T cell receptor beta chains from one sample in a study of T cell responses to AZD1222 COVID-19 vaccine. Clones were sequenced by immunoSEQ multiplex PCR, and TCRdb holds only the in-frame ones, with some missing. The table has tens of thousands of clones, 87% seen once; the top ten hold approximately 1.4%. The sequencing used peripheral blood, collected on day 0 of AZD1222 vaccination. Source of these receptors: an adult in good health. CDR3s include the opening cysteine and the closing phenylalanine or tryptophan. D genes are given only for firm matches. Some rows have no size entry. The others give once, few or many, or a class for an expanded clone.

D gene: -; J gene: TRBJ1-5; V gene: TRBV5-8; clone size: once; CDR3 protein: CASRPNFYSNQPQHF; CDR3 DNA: TGTGCCAGCAGGCCAAACTTTTATAGCAATCAGCCCCAGCATTTT
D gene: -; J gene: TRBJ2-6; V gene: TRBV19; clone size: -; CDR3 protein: CASSPDASSGANVLTF; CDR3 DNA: TGTGCCAGTAGTCCGGATGCTAGCTCTGGGGCCAACGTCCTGACTTTC
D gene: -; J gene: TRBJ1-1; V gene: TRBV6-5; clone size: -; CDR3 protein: CASSTAAVSTEAFF; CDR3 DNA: TGTGCCAGCAGTACGGCCGCAGTGAGCACTGAAGCTTTCTTT
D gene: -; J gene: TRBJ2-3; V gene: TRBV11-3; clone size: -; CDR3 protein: CASSLVGADTQYF; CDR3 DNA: TGTGCCAGCAGCTTAGTAGGGGCAGATACGCAGTATTTT
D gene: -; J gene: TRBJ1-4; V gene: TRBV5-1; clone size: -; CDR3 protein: CASNTQGRAGEKLFF; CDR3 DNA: TGCGCCAGCAACACCCAGGGGAGGGCGGGTGAAAAACTGTTTTTT
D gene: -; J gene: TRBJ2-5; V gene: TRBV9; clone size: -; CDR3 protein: CASSVETDEETQYF; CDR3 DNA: TGTGCCAGCAGCGTAGAGACGGACGAAGAGACCCAGTACTTC
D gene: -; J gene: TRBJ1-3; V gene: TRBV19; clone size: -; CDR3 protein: CASTPPGLSGNTIYF; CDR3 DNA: TGTGCCAGTACACCGCCGGGCCTCTCTGGAAACACCATATATTTT
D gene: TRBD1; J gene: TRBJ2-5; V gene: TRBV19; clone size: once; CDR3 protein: CASKASGQVQETQYF; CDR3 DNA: TGTGCCAGTAAGGCGTCGGGACAGGTCCAAGAGACCCAGTACTTC
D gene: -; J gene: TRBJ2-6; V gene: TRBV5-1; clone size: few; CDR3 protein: CASSSPGQGANVLTF; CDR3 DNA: TGCGCCAGCAGCTCCCCAGGGCAAGGGGCCAACGTCCTGACTTTC
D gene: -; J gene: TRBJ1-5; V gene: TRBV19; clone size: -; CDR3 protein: CASTGRVSNQPQHF; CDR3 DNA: TGTGCCAGTACAGGGCGAGTTAGCAATCAGCCCCAGCATTTT
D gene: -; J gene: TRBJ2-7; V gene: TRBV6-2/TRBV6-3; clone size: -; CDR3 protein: CASSSPRVGQYF; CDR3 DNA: TGTGCCAGCAGTTCCCCCCGGGTGGGGCAGTACTTC
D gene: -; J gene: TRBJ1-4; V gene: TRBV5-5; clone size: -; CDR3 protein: CASSSTGNEKLFF; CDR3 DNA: TGTGCCAGCAGCTCTACAGGGAATGAAAAACTGTTTTTT
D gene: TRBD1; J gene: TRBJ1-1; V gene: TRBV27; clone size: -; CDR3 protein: CASSLLDRRSTEAFF; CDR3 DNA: TGTGCCAGCAGTTTACTGGACAGGCGGAGCACTGAAGCTTTCTTT
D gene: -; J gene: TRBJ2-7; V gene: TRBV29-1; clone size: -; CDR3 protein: CSVGRAGFYEQYF; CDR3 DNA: TGCAGCGTTGGGCGGGCGGGGTTCTACGAGCAGTACTTC
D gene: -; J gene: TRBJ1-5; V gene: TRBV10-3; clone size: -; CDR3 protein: CAIRSSNQPQHF; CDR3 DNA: TGTGCCATCAGGTCCAGCAATCAGCCCCAGCATTTT
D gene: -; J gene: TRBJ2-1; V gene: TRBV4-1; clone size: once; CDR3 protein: CASRSATTASEQFF; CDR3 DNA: TGCGCCAGCAGGAGCGCCACTACAGCTAGTGAGCAGTTCTTC
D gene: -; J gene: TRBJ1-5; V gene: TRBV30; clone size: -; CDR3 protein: CAWTPGGVEGQPQHF; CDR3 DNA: TGTGCCTGGACCCCTGGGGGGGTAGAAGGGCAGCCCCAGCATTTT
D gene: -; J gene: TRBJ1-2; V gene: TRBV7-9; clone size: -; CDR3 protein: CASSLLLDTHYGYTF; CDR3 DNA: TGTGCCAGCAGCTTATTATTAGACACCCACTATGGCTACACCTTC
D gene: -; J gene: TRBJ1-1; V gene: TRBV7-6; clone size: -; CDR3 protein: CASSLAGVSEAFF; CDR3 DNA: TGTGCCAGCAGCTTAGCTGGTGTTTCTGAAGCTTTCTTT
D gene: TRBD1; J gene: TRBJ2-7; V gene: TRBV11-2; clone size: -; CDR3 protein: CASRPQGASIYEQYF; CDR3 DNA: TGTGCCAGCAGGCCGCAGGGGGCCAGCATCTACGAGCAGTACTTC
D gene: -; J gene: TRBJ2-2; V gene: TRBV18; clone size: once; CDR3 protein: CASSPGRQNTGELFF; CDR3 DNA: TGTGCCAGCTCACCAGGGCGACAGAACACCGGGGAGCTGTTTTTT
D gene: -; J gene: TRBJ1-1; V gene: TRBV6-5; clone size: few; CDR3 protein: CASSFWGLNTEAFF; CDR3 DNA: TGTGCCAGCAGTTTTTGGGGGCTGAACACTGAAGCTTTCTTT
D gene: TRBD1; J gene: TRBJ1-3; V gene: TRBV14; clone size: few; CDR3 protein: CASSRDRGPGNTIYF; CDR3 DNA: TGTGCCAGCAGCCGAGACAGGGGCCCTGGAAACACCATATATTTT
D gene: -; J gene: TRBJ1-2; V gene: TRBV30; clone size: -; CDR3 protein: CAWSPGQGILMTNYGYTF; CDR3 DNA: TGTGCCTGGAGCCCCGGGCAGGGGATTCTTATGACAAACTATGGCTACACCTTC
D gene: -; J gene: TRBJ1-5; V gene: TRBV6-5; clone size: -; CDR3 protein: CASRGQYSNQPQHF; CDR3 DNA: TGTGCCAGCAGAGGACAGTATAGCAATCAGCCCCAGCATTTT
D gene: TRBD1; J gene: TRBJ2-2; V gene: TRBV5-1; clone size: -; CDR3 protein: CASSYGQGGELFF; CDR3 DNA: TGCGCCAGCAGCTACGGACAGGGTGGGGAGCTGTTTTTT
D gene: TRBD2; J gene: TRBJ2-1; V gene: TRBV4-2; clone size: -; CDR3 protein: CASSQGTSGNYNEQFF; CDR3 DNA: TGTGCCAGCAGCCAAGGGACTAGCGGTAACTACAATGAGCAGTTCTTC
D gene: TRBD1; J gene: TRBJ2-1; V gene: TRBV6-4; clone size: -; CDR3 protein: CASSEGQGASNEQFF; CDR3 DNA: TGTGCCAGCAGTGAGGGACAGGGGGCTTCAAATGAGCAGTTCTTC
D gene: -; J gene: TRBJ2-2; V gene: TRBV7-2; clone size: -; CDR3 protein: CAYRGSGSNTGELFF; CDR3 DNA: TGTGCCTACCGAGGGTCAGGATCGAACACCGGGGAGCTGTTTTTT
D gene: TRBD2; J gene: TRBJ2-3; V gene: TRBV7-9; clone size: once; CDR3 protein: CASSPQEGLEAQSDTQYF; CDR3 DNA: TGTGCCAGCAGCCCCCAGGAGGGACTAGAGGCACAGTCAGATACGCAGTATTTT
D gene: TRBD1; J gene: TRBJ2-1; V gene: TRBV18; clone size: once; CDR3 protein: CASSQPGQGRRSSYNEQFF; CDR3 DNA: TGTGCCAGCTCACAACCGGGACAGGGGAGAAGGAGTTCCTACAATGAGCAGTTCTTC
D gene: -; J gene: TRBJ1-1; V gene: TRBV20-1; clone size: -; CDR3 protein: CSAGDRTRNTEAFF; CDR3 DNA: TGCAGTGCTGGTGACAGGACCAGGAACACTGAAGCTTTCTTT
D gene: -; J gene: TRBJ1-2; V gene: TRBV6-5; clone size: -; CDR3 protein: CASLNGQGDGYTF; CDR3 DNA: TGTGCCAGCCTGAACGGGCAGGGTGATGGCTACACCTTC
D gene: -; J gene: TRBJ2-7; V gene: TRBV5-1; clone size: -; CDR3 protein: CASSLDRGNHEQYF; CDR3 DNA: TGCGCCAGCAGCTTGGACCGGGGTAACCACGAGCAGTACTTC
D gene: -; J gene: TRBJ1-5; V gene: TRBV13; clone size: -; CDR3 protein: CASSLGGFQPQHF; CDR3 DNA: TGTGCCAGCAGCTTAGGAGGGTTTCAGCCCCAGCATTTT
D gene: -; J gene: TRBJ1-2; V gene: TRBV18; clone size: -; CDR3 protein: CASSPPGPNYGYTF; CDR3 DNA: TGTGCCAGCTCACCACCGGGGCCGAACTATGGCTACACCTTC
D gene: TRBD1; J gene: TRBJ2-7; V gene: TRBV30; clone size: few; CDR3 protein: CAWRLDRGPGEQYF; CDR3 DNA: TGTGCCTGGAGGTTGGACAGGGGGCCGGGGGAGCAGTACTTC
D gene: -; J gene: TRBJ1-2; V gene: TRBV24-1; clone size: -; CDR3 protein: CATSDNRAGYTF; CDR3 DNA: TGTGCCACCAGTGATAACAGGGCCGGCTACACCTTC
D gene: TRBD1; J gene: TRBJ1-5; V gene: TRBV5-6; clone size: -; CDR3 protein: CASSRDSRSNQPQHF; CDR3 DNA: TGTGCCAGCAGCCGGGACAGTAGAAGCAATCAGCCCCAGCATTTT
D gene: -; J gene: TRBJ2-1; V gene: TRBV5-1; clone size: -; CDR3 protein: CASSLGGEYNEQFF; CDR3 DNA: TGCGCCAGCAGCTTGGGCGGAGAATACAATGAGCAGTTCTTC
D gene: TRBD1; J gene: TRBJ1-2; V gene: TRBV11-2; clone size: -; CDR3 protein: CASSYDRQGRGYTF; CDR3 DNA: TGTGCCAGCAGCTACGACAGACAGGGGAGAGGCTACACCTTC
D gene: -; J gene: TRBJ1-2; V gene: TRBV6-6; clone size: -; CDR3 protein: CASSYSPDSHPYGYTF; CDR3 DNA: TGTGCCAGCAGTTACTCCCCGGACAGCCACCCCTATGGCTACACCTTC
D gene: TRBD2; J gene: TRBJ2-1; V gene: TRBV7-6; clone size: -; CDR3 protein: CASSPIGLAVSNEQFF; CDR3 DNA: TGTGCCAGCAGCCCCATTGGGCTAGCGGTCAGTAATGAGCAGTTCTTC
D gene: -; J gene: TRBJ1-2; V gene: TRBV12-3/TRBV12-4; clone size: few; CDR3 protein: CASSRDPGYTF; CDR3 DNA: TGTGCCAGCAGCCGGGATCCTGGCTACACCTTC
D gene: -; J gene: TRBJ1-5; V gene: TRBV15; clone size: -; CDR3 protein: CATSRDSVGASNQPQHF; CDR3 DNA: TGTGCCACCAGCAGAGATTCCGTCGGGGCTAGCAATCAGCCCCAGCATTTT
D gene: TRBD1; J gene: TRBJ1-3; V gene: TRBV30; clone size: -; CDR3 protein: CAWRTGGTGNTIYF; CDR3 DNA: TGTGCCTGGAGAACAGGGGGAACTGGAAACACCATATATTTT
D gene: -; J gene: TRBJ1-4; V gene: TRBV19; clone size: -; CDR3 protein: CASSLNLGATNEKLFF; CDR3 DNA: TGTGCCAGTAGTCTCAACCTCGGGGCAACTAATGAAAAACTGTTTTTT
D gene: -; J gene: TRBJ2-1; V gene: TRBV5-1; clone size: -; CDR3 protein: CASSSSRISDHNEQFF; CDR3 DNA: TGCGCCAGCAGCTCGAGTAGGATTAGTGACCACAATGAGCAGTTCTTC
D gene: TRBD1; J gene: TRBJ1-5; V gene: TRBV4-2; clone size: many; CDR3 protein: CASSSEDRGSNQPQHF; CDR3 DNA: TGTGCCAGCAGCTCCGAGGACAGGGGAAGCAATCAGCCCCAGCATTTT
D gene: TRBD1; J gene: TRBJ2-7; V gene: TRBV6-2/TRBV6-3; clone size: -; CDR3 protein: CASSSPGQGRHEQYF; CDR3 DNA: TGTGCCAGCAGTTCGCCGGGACAGGGTCGCCACGAGCAGTACTTC
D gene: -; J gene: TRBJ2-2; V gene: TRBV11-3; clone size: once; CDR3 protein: CASSLVSPGWQDTGELFF; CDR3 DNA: TGTGCCAGCAGCTTAGTCTCTCCAGGGTGGCAGGACACCGGGGAGCTGTTTTTT
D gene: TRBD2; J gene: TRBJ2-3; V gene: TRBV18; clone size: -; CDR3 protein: CASTGLVAGVNLKPDTQYF; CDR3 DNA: TGTGCCAGCACAGGGCTGGTAGCGGGAGTCAACCTAAAACCAGATACGCAGTATTTT
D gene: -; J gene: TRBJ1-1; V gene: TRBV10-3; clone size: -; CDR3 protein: CAISEGEWSEAFF; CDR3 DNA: TGTGCCATCAGTGAGGGAGAGTGGAGTGAAGCTTTCTTT
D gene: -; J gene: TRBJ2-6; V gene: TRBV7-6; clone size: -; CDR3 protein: CASSPRQSTGANVLTF; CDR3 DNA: TGTGCCAGCAGCCCACGACAGAGCACTGGGGCCAACGTCCTGACTTTC